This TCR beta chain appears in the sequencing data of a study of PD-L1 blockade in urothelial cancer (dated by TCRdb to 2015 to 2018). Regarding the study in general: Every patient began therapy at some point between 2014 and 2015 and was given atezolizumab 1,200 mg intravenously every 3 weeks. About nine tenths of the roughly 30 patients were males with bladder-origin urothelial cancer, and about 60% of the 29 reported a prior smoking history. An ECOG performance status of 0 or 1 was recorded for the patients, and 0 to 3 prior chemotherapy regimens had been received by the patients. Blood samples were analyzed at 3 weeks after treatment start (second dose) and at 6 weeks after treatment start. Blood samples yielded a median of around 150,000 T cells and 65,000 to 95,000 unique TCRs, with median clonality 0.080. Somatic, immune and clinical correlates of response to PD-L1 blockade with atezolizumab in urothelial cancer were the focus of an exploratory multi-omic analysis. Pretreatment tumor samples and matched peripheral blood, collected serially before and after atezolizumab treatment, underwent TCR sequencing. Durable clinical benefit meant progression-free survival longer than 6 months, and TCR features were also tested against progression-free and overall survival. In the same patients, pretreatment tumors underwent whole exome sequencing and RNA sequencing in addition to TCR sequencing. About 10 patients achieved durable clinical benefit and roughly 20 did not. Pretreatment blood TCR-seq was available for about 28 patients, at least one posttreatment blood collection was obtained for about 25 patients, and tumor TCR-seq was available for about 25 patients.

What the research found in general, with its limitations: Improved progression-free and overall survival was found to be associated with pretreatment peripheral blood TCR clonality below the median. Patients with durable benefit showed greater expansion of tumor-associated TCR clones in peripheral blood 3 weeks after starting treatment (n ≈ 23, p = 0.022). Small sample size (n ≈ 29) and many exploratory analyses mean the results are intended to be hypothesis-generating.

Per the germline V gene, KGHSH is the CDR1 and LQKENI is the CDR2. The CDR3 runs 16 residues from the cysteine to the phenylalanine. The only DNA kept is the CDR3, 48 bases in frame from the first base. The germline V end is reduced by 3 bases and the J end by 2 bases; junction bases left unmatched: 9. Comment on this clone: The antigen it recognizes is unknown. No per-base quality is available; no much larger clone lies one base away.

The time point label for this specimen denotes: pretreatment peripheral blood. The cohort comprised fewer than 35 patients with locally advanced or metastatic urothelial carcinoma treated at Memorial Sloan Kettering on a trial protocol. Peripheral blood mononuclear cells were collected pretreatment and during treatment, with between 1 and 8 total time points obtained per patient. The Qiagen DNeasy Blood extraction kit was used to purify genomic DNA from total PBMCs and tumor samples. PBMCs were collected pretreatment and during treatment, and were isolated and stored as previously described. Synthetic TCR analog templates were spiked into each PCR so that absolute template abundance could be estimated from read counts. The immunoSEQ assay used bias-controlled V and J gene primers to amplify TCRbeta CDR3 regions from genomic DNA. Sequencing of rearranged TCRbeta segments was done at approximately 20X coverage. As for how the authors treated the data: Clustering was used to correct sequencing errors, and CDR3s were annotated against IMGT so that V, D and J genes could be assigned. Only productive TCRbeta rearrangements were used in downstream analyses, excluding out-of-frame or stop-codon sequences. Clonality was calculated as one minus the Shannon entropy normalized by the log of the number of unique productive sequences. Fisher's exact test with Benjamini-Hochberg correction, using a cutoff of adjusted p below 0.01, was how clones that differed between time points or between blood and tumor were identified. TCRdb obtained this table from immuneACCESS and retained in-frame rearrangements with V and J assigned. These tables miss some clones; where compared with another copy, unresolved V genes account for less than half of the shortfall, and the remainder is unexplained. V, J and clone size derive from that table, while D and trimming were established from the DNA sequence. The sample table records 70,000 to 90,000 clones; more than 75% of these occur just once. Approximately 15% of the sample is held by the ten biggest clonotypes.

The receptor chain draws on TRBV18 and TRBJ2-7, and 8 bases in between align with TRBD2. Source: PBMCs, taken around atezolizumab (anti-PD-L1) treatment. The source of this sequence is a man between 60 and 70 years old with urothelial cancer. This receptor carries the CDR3 CASSPMAAGATYEQYF. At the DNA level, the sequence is TGTGCCAGCTCACCGATGGCAGCGGGGGCGACCTACGAGCAGTACTTC.